The T cell receptor beta chain described here comes from a study of blood T cell repertoires in COVID-19. Germline CDR1 reads SGHNT; CDR2 reads YYREEE (reference sequence). The CDR3 is 14 residues long. V lost 6 bases to trimming and J lost 9 bases; unmatched junction nucleotides: 8. Clones were sequenced by immunoSEQ multiplex PCR, and TCRdb holds only the in-frame ones, with some missing. The sample records 250,000 to 300,000 clones, approximately 85% being singletons. This sequence was found in a woman in her 70s with acute or convalescent COVID-19. V usage is TRBV5-4 and J usage is TRBJ1-6; 8 nucleotides line up with TRBD1. The material sequenced was peripheral blood. CDR3: CASNPGTGVSPLHF. CDR3 sequence (DNA): TGTGCCAGCAATCCCGGGACAGGAGTTTCACCCCTCCACTTT.